The sample holds a few counts of the clone carrying this T cell receptor beta chain. The target antigen is unknown. TCRdb ran MiXCR on the 5' RACE reads and lists one entry per CDR3 protein. Of around 320,000 distinct CDR3 sequences listed, approximately 4.5% were seen once; the top ten hold roughly a fifth. Germline-derived CDR1 and CDR2 are SEHNR and FQNEAQ (reference sequence). The V and J ends lost 4 bases and 9 bases respectively, with 22 bases between them. The CDR3 length is 16 residues. The data derive from a study of T cells after yellow fever vaccination. Study-level background: Those fractions that held only low numbers of cells were prepared using the SMART-Seq v4 Ultra Low Input RNA kit.

Study outcomes and limitations: The appearance of a small share of clonotypes in both CD4 and CD8 compartments was observed. Booster samples showed a return of most primary-vaccination clones (roughly 96% CD4, approximately 88% CD8). From the bulk population, abundant clonotypes could contaminate and appear within FACS-sorted repertoires.

This TCR was recovered from a man younger than 35 who received the YFV17D yellow fever vaccine. The chain combines TRBV7-9 with TRBJ2-1; a possible D gene is TRBD2 (6 bases). The sequencing used PBMCs, collected 15 days after the yellow fever booster vaccination. The CDR3: CASSYPPRLEPTEQFF. The CDR3 DNA sequence: TGTGCCAGCAGCTATCCCCCCCGACTAGAACCTACTGAGCAGTTCTTC.